The 4 T cell receptor beta chains presented below share a single source sample, sequenced in a study of cytomegalovirus exposure and HLA in healthy donors. The PCR was carried out with 60 Vbeta primers and 13 Jbeta primers. Sequencing was performed with immunoSEQ multiplex PCR; in TCRdb, only in-frame clones are kept and a portion is missing. Seen here are about 160,000 clones, over 65% observed once, and the top ten hold approximately 3%. Sequenced: PBMCs. These receptors were collected from a woman between 35 and 50 years old in good health and CMV-seronegative.

The chain links TRBV2 to TRBJ2-7; D may be TRBD2 (5 bases). V was pared by 6 bases and J by 4 bases, with 10 bases between. The V gene's germline CDR1 is SNHLY and CDR2 FYNNEI. The CDR3 has 12 residues. The CDR3 loop reads CASRADGYEQYF. In nucleotides, the CDR3 is TGTGCCAGCAGAGCGGACGGTTACGAGCAGTACTTC.

The rearrangement joins TRBV4-1 to TRBJ1-1, with TRBD1 matching 7 bases. The CDR3 loop spans 15 amino acids. The germline CDR1 and CDR2 sequences are MGHRA and YSYEKL. V lost 1 base, J lost 1 base, and 3 bases stayed unmatched. In DNA form, the CDR3 reads TGCGCCAGCAGCCAAGCCCGACAGGGGAACACTGAAGCTTTCTTT. It is translated as CASSQARQGNTEAFF.

The rearrangement joins TRBV18 to TRBJ2-2; perhaps TRBD2 as D (6 bases). CDR3 size: 15 residues. CDR1 and CDR2 from the germline V gene are KGHSH and LQKENI. The V end lost 4 bases, the J end lost 5 bases, and 14 bases lay between the germline ends. CDR3 sequence (DNA): TGTGCCAGCTCACGCTCGGGGGTAACGACCGGGGAGCTGTTTTTT. Protein product: CASSRSGVTTGELFF.

This clone came up a few times. The chain joins TRBV5-4 to TRBJ1-2; possibly TRBD1 for D (5 bases). V lost 0 bases to trimming and J lost 4 bases, with 13 bases between them. Germline CDR1 reads SGHNT; CDR2 reads YYREEE (reference sequence). The CDR3 covers 15 residues. CDR3 in amino acids: CASSLGPGTSYGYTF. The CDR3 DNA reads TGTGCCAGCAGCTTGGGGCCCGGGACTTCCTATGGCTACACCTTC. The whole variable domain, remainder taken from reference TRBV5-4 and TRBJ1-2, is ETGVTQSPTHLIKTRGQQVTLRCSSQSGHNTVSWYQQALGQGPQFIFQYYREEENGRGNFPPRFSGLQFPNYSSELNVNALELDDSALYLCASSLGPGTSYGYTFGSGTRLTVV.